This passage covers 17 T cell receptor beta chains from one sample sequenced in a study of vaccination and CD4 T cells after COVID-19. Researchers used the Oncomine TCR Beta short-read assay to sequence DNA from cultured CD4+ T cells. TCRdb re-derived calls from the PCR reads in MiXCR, one entry per CDR3 protein. The table lists 20,000 to 30,000 distinct CDR3 sequences, under 55% of them singletons, with 3.5% to 5% in the top ten. Time point of the sample: late sampling 161 to 241 days after vaccination in a few convalescent patients. Treatment in this sample: roughly 11-day PBMC culture with coronavirus spike peptide pools or control peptides (ViraFEST assay). What these receptors recognize is not known. Sequenced material: CD4+ T cells from blood, cultured in vitro, taken about 7 months after SARS-CoV-2 vaccination. The receptor source for this set is a human donor who had recovered from COVID-19.

The chain has TRBV6-2 or TRBV6-3 and TRBJ2-3; D gene unclear. CDR1 is MNHEY and CDR2 is SVGEGT in the germline V gene. The ends were cut back, 6 bases at V and 0 bases at J, with 4 bases in the middle. CDR3 size: 12 residues. In DNA form, the CDR3 reads TGTGCCAGCAGAGCTAGCACAGATACGCAGTATTTT. This translates into CASRASTDTQYF.

The chain employs TRBV19 and TRBJ2-1; the match to TRBD1 covers 9 bases. Germline-derived CDR1 and CDR2 are LNHDA and SQIVND (reference sequence). J was trimmed by 9 bases and V by 5 bases; bases with no gene match: 5. This CDR3 region has 13 residues. CDR3 in DNA: TGTGCCAGTAGTCGGACAGGGGTAACTGAGCAGTTCTTC. Encoded protein: CASSRTGVTEQFF.

The chain couples TRBV7-3 to TRBJ2-3; D uncertain. The CDR3 is made up of 14 amino acids. In germline, CDR1 is SGHTA, CDR2 FQGTGA. V shed 5 bases and J shed 0 bases, with 9 bases lying between them. The DNA of the CDR3 is TGTGCCAGCAGCCCTACTGGAAGCACAGATACGCAGTATTTT. It translates to CASSPTGSTDTQYF.

This clonotype has a handful of counts. This chain connects TRBV7-2 to TRBJ2-1; D call uncertain. V was clipped by 0 bases and J by 4 bases, with 10 bases between them. This CDR3 is 15 amino acids long. The germline V gene encodes CDR1 SGHTA and CDR2 FQGNSA. Here the CDR3 reads CASSLAADLYNEQFF. As DNA, the CDR3 is TGTGCCAGCAGCTTAGCGGCTGACCTTTACAATGAGCAGTTCTTC.

This clonotype was detected a few times. The CDR3 DNA reads as TGTGCCAGCATCACTAGCGGGCTAACGAACACCGGGGAGCTGTTTTTT. Amino acids: CASITSGLTNTGELFF. The V and J genes are TRBV28 and TRBJ2-2; TRBD2 matches at 9 bases. CDR3 size: 16 residues. J gave up 0 bases and V 7 bases, and 6 bases lay outside the gene matches. The germline CDR1 and CDR2 sequences are MDHEN and SYDVKM.

This clonotype was seen only once. This chain connects TRBV7-2 to TRBJ2-1; 8 bases align to TRBD1. The ends lost 5 bases at V and 8 bases at J; junction bases unmatched: 5. CDR1 SGHTA and CDR2 FQGNSA come from the germline V gene. The CDR3 is 13 amino acids. CDR3 sequence reads: CASSPTTGDEQFF. In DNA, the CDR3 is TGTGCCAGCAGCCCAACGACAGGGGATGAGCAGTTCTTC.

The gene calls are TRBV7-2 and TRBJ2-2; D unclear. V was clipped by 4 bases and J by 4 bases, with 10 bases between them. The germline V gene encodes CDR1 SGHTA and CDR2 FQGNSA. This CDR3 region has 14 residues. In DNA form, the CDR3 reads TGTGCCAGCAGCTACCGACATGCCACCGGGGAGCTGTTTTTT. It encodes CASSYRHATGELFF. The whole variable domain, filled in from reference TRBV7-2 and TRBJ2-2, reads GAGVSQSPSNKVTEKGKDVELRCDPISGHTALYWYRQSLGQGLEFLIYFQGNSAPDKSGLPSDRFSAERTGGSVSTLTIQRTQQEDSAVYLCASSYRHATGELFFGEGSRLTVL.

The chain combines TRBV21-1 with TRBJ2-5; TRBD1 is taken as the D call from the table, unchecked against the DNA. TRBV21-1 represents a pseudogene. This CDR3 has 15 amino acids. CDR3 sequence: CASSRTGHLQETQYF. CDR3 nucleotide sequence: TGTGCCAGCAGCAGAACAGGCCACCTTCAAGAGACCCAGTACTTC.

This clonotype was found a few times. The chain joins TRBV20-1 to TRBJ1-1; D not certain. CDR1 is DFQATT, CDR2 SNEGSKA, per germline (reference sequence). The germline V and J ends were trimmed by 6 bases and 4 bases, with 12 bases remaining between them. CDR3 length: 12 amino acids. Here the CDR3 reads CSASLGITEAFF. The CDR3 DNA reads as TGCAGTGCCTCGTTGGGGATCACTGAAGCTTTCTTT.

The chain carries TRBV7-3 and TRBJ2-3; perhaps D is TRBD1 or TRBD2 (5 bases each). Per the germline V gene, CDR1 is SGHTA and CDR2 is FQGTGA. The CDR3 contains 15 residues. Trimming cost V 4 bases and J 5 bases, with 16 bases left between them. The CDR3 protein is CASSSYGARGDTQYF. The CDR3, as DNA: TGTGCCAGCAGCTCCTATGGGGCCCGGGGAGATACGCAGTATTTT.

V usage is TRBV28 and J usage is TRBJ1-2, with D perhaps matching TRBD1 (6 bases). Trimming removed 6 bases from V and 7 bases from J, with 15 bases in between. Germline loops: CDR1 MDHEN, CDR2 SYDVKM. This CDR3 is 13 amino acids long. The CDR3 DNA reads as TGTGCCAGCAGACCCAACAGGGCGTCTGGCTACACCTTC. It codes for CASRPNRASGYTF.

The chain employs TRBV5-4 and TRBJ2-1, with D perhaps TRBD1 or TRBD2 (6 bases each). CDR1 and CDR2 (germline): SGHNT, YYREEE (reference sequence). This CDR3 spans 16 amino acids. Trimming left V 4 bases short and J 2 bases short, with 16 bases between. CDR3 protein: CASSPLTGATYNEQFF. CDR3 nucleotide sequence: TGTGCCAGCAGCCCCTTGACGGGGGCCACCTACAATGAGCAGTTCTTC.

The V call is TRBV7-2, the J call TRBJ2-2, with D unclear. Trimming shortened V by 4 bases and J by 2 bases, and 8 bases separated the two germline ends. There are 14 residues in the CDR3. Germline assignment: CDR1 SGHTA and CDR2 FQGNSA. Here the CDR3 DNA reads TGTGCCAGCAGCTGGATCCCCAACACCGGGGAGCTGTTTTTT. Translation: CASSWIPNTGELFF.

This clonotype has more than one count but fewer than ten. This chain connects TRBV20-1 to TRBJ1-2; D is unclear. The CDR3 contains 14 residues. V lost 0 bases to trimming and J lost 5 bases, with 13 bases between them. Germline V lookup: CDR1 DFQATT, CDR2 SNEGSKA (reference sequence). The DNA of the CDR3 is TGCAGTGCTAGAGATCGTGAATTTGGGTATGGCTACACCTTC. Translation: CSARDREFGYGYTF.

The rearrangement joins TRBV28 to TRBJ2-2; 8 positions match TRBD2. V lost 2 bases, J lost 4 bases, and 9 bases stayed unmatched. The CDR3 length is 17 residues. The germline V gene has CDR1 MDHEN and CDR2 SYDVKM. The CDR3 reads CASSLASPGGGTGELFF. For the CDR3, the DNA is TGTGCCAGCAGTTTAGCTTCCCCGGGAGGGGGCACCGGGGAGCTGTTTTTT.

This chain joins TRBV2 and TRBJ1-5; possible D gene TRBD1, 5 bases. CDR3 length: 13 residues. Trimming pared 7 bases from V and 0 bases from J, leaving 7 bases between. Germline CDR1 SNHLY, CDR2 FYNNEI. The CDR3 nucleotides read TGTGCCAGCAATGGGGGTAGCAATCAGCCCCAGCATTTT. Its translation: CASNGGSNQPQHF.

The chain recombines TRBV19 with TRBJ1-1; 8 nucleotides line up with TRBD1. The V and J ends lost 8 bases and 5 bases, in that order; junction bases with no gene match: 7. The CDR3 totals 13 residues. The germline gives CDR1 LNHDA, CDR2 SQIVND (reference sequence). The CDR3 is CASQQGEQTEAFF. The CDR3 nucleotides read TGTGCCAGTCAACAGGGGGAACAGACTGAAGCTTTCTTT.